This T cell receptor beta chain was sequenced in a study of CD8+ T cells in alopecia areata. General study results and limits: Among the top 100, expanded CD8+ clones, as well as scalp clonality, were significantly decreased by tofacitinib.

This clone has just one count. Its matching antigen is unknown. Documented treatment: oral pan-JAK inhibitor, 5-10 mg twice daily. Both peripheral blood and punch biopsies of lesional scalp skin were obtained from patients who had alopecia areata. Using a FACSAria, the CD4+ and CD8+ T cells were sorted from the PBMCs. The germline V gene has CDR1 GTSNPN and CDR2 SVGIG (reference sequence). Trimming took 3 bases from V and 3 from J; bases not matched to a gene: 4. The CDR3 consists of 13 residues. The authors extracted RNA and reverse transcribed it into cDNA as the sequencing template. Measured with immunoSEQ multiplex PCR; TCRdb has only the in-frame clones, and not every one. The sample holds roughly 110,000 clones, around 53% seen once.

The V and J genes are TRBV30 and TRBJ1-2; 7 bases align to TRBD1. This TCR was recovered from a human donor with alopecia areata. This material consisted of CD8+ T cells sorted from blood, taken at week 24, from a patient treated with tofacitinib. Written as DNA, the CDR3 is TGTGCCTGGAGCCTCGGGACAGACTATGGCTACACCTTC. Its protein product is CAWSLGTDYGYTF.